This is a list of T cell receptor beta chains from one sample in a study of cytomegalovirus exposure and HLA in healthy donors. The data were produced by immunoSEQ multiplex PCR, yet TCRdb's version contains in-frame clones alone and is incomplete. This sample yields about 57,000 clones, of which 70% to 75% are seen a single time; 6.8% belongs to the top ten. The sequencing input was PBMCs. These receptors were collected from a man aged 25-40 years in good health and CMV-seropositive. Each CDR3 is given with its conserved first and last residue. Each record gives: J gene, V gene, D gene, clone size, CDR3 protein, CDR3 DNA. A D gene is named only where the DNA matches it firmly. Clone size is not always given. Where it is, it says once, few, many or a class for expanded clones.

J: TRBJ1-2; V: TRBV5-1; D: NA; size: NA; CDR3: CASSSPPTEARRGYIF; DNA: TGCGCCAGCAGCTCACCGCCGACGGAGGCCCGTCGTGGCTACATCTTC
J: TRBJ2-5; V: TRBV28; D: TRBD1; size: NA; CDR3: CASSPSGTGDWETQYF; DNA: TGTGCCAGCAGCCCGTCCGGGACAGGGGATTGGGAGACCCAGTACTTC
J: TRBJ2-7; V: TRBV19; D: TRBD2; size: NA; CDR3: CASRGSGLVYEQYF; DNA: TGTGCCAGTAGGGGCTCGGGACTAGTCTACGAGCAGTACTTC
J: TRBJ2-5; V: TRBV19; D: TRBD1; size: NA; CDR3: CASSTSLRGRETQYF; DNA: TGTGCCAGTAGTACTTCCTTGAGGGGGCGAGAGACCCAGTACTTC
J: TRBJ2-7; V: TRBV19; D: TRBD1; size: NA; CDR3: CASSAGQGCEQYF; DNA: TGTGCCAGTAGTGCGGGACAGGGGTGCGAGCAGTACTTC
J: TRBJ2-2; V: TRBV28; D: TRBD1; size: NA; CDR3: CASRDRDPTGELFF; DNA: TGTGCCAGCAGGGACAGGGATCCCACCGGGGAGCTGTTTTTT
J: TRBJ2-3; V: TRBV7-7; D: TRBD2; size: few; CDR3: CASSLRAGMSDTQYF; DNA: TGTGCTAGCAGCTTACGAGCGGGGATGTCAGATACGCAGTATTTT
J: TRBJ1-6; V: TRBV5-6; D: NA; size: NA; CDR3: CASSLVTGRNSPLHF; DNA: TGTGCCAGCAGCTTGGTAACAGGGAGAAATTCACCCCTCCACTTT
J: TRBJ1-2; V: TRBV6-5; D: TRBD1; size: NA; CDR3: CASSYGTGLSLKGYTF; DNA: TGTGCCAGCAGTTACGGGACAGGGCTTTCGCTAAAGGGCTACACCTTC
J: TRBJ1-2; V: TRBV28; D: TRBD1; size: NA; CDR3: CASSSGTVLYGYTF; DNA: TGTGCCAGCAGTTCCGGGACAGTGCTCTATGGCTACACCTTC